The 18 T cell receptor beta chains below come from one sample, sequenced in a study of patients and donors after allogeneic stem cell transplantation. Each CDR3 protein gets one entry after TCRdb re-called the RT-PCR reads with MiXCR. This sample has about 200,000 distinct CDR3 sequences, with around 40% found just once. The material sequenced was blood, either unsorted or a sorted T cell fraction (not recorded which). The receptor source for this set is a human donor who was either an allogeneic HSCT recipient or a stem cell or donor lymphocyte infusion donor (not recorded which). It is not recorded whose cells these are; they may come from a transplant donor.

V and J are TRBV5-1 and TRBJ2-7; no clear D. The V gene lost 0 bases and the J gene lost 2 bases, with 9 bases spanning the gap. The CDR3 loop spans 14 amino acids. CDR1 is SGHRS, CDR2 YFSETQ, per germline. DNA of the CDR3: TGCGCCAGCAGCTTGGCCCAGAATGCCTACGAGCAGTACTTC. This sequence encodes CASSLAQNAYEQYF.

This clonotype was counted between two and nine times. The J gene is TRBJ1-6, the V gene TRBV28; 9 positions agree with TRBD1. The CDR3 runs to 16 residues. The junction had 7 bases not matched to a gene; V was cut back by 6 bases and J by 4 bases. The V gene's germline CDR1 is MDHEN and CDR2 SYDVKM. CDR3 amino acids: CASSAGTGLYNSPLHF. The CDR3 nucleotides read TGTGCCAGCAGCGCCGGGACAGGGCTTTATAATTCACCCCTCCACTTT.

CDR3 sequence reads: CSVEERGRGLNTEAFF. In nucleotides, the CDR3 is TGCAGCGTTGAAGAAAGGGGGAGAGGCCTGAACACTGAAGCTTTCTTT. V is TRBV29-1 and J is TRBJ1-1; possibly TRBD1 for D (6 bases). The germline V gene has CDR1 SQVTM and CDR2 ANQGSEA. The V end lost 0 bases, the J end lost 0 bases, and 14 bases lay between the germline ends. There are 16 residues in the CDR3.

The chain links TRBV10-3 to TRBJ2-7, with a tentative D call TRBD1 (7 bases). This CDR3 contains 13 residues. CDR1 ENHRY and CDR2 SYGVKD come from the germline V gene. Trimming shortened V by 7 bases and J by 1 base, and 11 bases separated the two germline ends. CDR3 DNA: TGTGCCATCACGGGGGACAGTTCCTACGAGCAGTACTTC. This sequence encodes CAITGDSSYEQYF.

The V gene is TRBV29-1, the J gene TRBJ2-1, with D possibly TRBD2 on 5 matching bases. The germline CDR1 and CDR2 sequences are SQVTM and ANQGSEA. The CDR3 has 12 amino acids. With 8 bases removed from V and 7 bases from J, the gap between germline ends came to 15 bases. Written as DNA, the CDR3 is TGCAGCACTAGGCCCAGATCAAATGAGCAGTTCTTC. Encoded protein: CSTRPRSNEQFF.

This clonotype was seen a handful of times. This chain joins TRBV27 and TRBJ2-5; a weak D match, TRBD1 (5 bases). The CDR3 consists of 13 residues. Germline V CDR1 and CDR2: MNHEY, SMNVEV (reference sequence). V was cut by 3 bases and J by 8 bases, with 13 bases left in between. The chain's CDR3 is CASSFAQGNTQYF. The CDR3 coding sequence is TGTGCCAGCAGTTTTGCCCAGGGTAATACCCAGTACTTC.

The rearrangement uses TRBV4-3 and TRBJ2-7; 11 positions match TRBD1. V lost 1 base to trimming and J lost 4 bases; unmatched junction nucleotides: 12. The CDR3 has 18 amino acids. CDR1 LGHNA and CDR2 YSLEER come from the germline V gene. The DNA of the CDR3 is TGCGCCAGCAGCCAAGCCCTCCTCGGGACAGGGGGTTCGTACGAGCAGTACTTC. Translating gives CASSQALLGTGGSYEQYF.

The CDR3 here is CSAREAAGASYEQYF. CDR3 coding DNA: TGCAGTGCACGGGAGGCAGCAGGGGCCTCCTACGAGCAGTACTTC. V is TRBV20-1 and J is TRBJ2-7, with D perhaps matching TRBD2 (7 bases). Trimming shortened V by 6 bases and J by 0 bases, and 18 bases separated the two germline ends. Per the germline V gene, CDR1 is DFQATT and CDR2 is SNEGSKA (reference sequence). CDR3 length equals 15 residues.

The J gene is TRBJ1-5, the V gene TRBV28; 7 bases are a match to TRBD1. CDR3 size: 11 residues. Trimming removed 4 bases from V and 9 bases from J; junction bases left unmatched: 0. CDR1 MDHEN and CDR2 SYDVKM come from the germline V gene. CDR3 nucleotide sequence: TGTGCCAGCAGTTACAGGGGGCCCCAGCATTTT. Translating it yields CASSYRGPQHF. Full variable domain (outside the CDR3, taken from reference TRBV28 and TRBJ1-5): DVKVTQSSRYLVKRTGEKVFLECVQDMDHENMFWYRQDPGLGLRLIYFSYDVKMKEKGDIPEGYSVSREKKERFSLILESASTNQTSMYLCASSYRGPQHFGDGTRLSIL.

The V call is TRBV5-1, the J call TRBJ1-1, with D perhaps TRBD1 (6 bases). V was shortened by 0 bases and J by 6 bases, with 15 bases between the two germline ends. The CDR3 consists of 15 residues. Germline CDR1 SGHRS, CDR2 YFSETQ. In nucleotides, the CDR3 is TGCGCCAGCAGCTTGGTCCCTTTGGGGGGCCCTGAAGCTTTCTTT. Translated, it gives CASSLVPLGGPEAFF.

The chain has TRBV3-1 and TRBJ1-3, with D possibly TRBD1 on 6 matching bases. Germline CDR1 and CDR2: LGHDT and YNNKEL (reference sequence). V was clipped by 3 bases and J by 10 bases, with 13 bases between them. This CDR3 spans 13 amino acids. CDR3 sequence: CASSQSQGVTIYF. Here the CDR3 DNA reads TGTGCCAGCAGCCAGTCACAGGGTGTAACCATATATTTT.

J is TRBJ1-4 and V is TRBV7-2; a possible D gene is TRBD1 (5 bases). The V end lost 1 base, the J end lost 11 bases, and 11 bases lay between the germline ends. CDR3 length equals 13 residues. CDR1 is SGHTA, CDR2 FQGNSA, per germline. CDR3 region: CASSLDPGGKLFF. In nucleotides, the CDR3 is TGTGCCAGCAGCTTAGACCCCGGGGGGAAACTGTTTTTT.

This chain joins TRBV10-3 and TRBJ2-6, with D hard to call. This CDR3 comprises 14 residues. V shed 4 bases and J shed 0 bases, with 4 bases lying between them. From germline, CDR1 is ENHRY and CDR2 SYGVKD. This CDR3 reads CAISGASGANVLTF. CDR3 sequence (DNA): TGTGCCATCAGTGGGGCCTCTGGGGCCAACGTCCTGACTTTC.

Only a few counts were recorded for this clonotype. The rearrangement links TRBV21-1 to TRBJ1-1. TRBV21-1 is an annotated pseudogene. The CDR3 runs to 17 residues. CDR3 in amino acids: CASSPNPGTQMNTEAFF. CDR3 sequence (DNA): TGTGCCAGCAGCCCTAATCCCGGGACCCAGATGAACACTGAAGCTTTCTTT.

This clonotype was observed a handful of times. The CDR3 coding sequence is TGTGCCAGCAGTTCCCCATGGGGGAAGAGGAACACTGAAGCTTTCTTT. Its translation: CASSSPWGKRNTEAFF. The chain recombines TRBV28 with TRBJ1-1, with D maybe TRBD1 (5 bases). This CDR3 region has 16 residues. Looked up from germline, CDR1 is MDHEN and CDR2 is SYDVKM. V was cut by 4 bases and J by 1 base, with 16 bases left in between. Full variable domain (missing parts from reference TRBV28 and TRBJ1-1): DVKVTQSSRYLVKRTGEKVFLECVQDMDHENMFWYRQDPGLGLRLIYFSYDVKMKEKGDIPEGYSVSREKKERFSLILESASTNQTSMYLCASSSPWGKRNTEAFFGQGTRLTVV.

The rearrangement uses TRBV12-3 or TRBV12-4 and TRBJ2-1; possibly TRBD2 for D (6 bases). V lost 2 bases, J lost 0 bases, and 14 bases lay in between. The CDR3 loop spans 17 amino acids. The CDR3 region has the DNA TGTGCCAGCAGTTTACACGCGGCGGACTACTCCTACAATGAGCAGTTCTTC. This gives the protein CASSLHAADYSYNEQFF.

This clonotype was seen a few times. The chain uses TRBV27 and TRBJ1-6; a weak D match, TRBD1 (6 bases). Germline assignment: CDR1 MNHEY and CDR2 SMNVEV (reference sequence). The CDR3 consists of 16 residues. Trimming stripped 5 bases from V and 9 bases from J, with 20 bases between. This CDR3 is CASSRSQGVGGSPLHF. CDR3 coding DNA: TGTGCCAGCAGTCGGTCACAGGGTGTGGGTGGTTCACCCCTCCACTTT.

This clonotype came up once. V gene TRBV20-1 combines with J gene TRBJ1-2; D gene unclear. Between the trimmed V and J ends, which lost 4 bases and 5 bases, there was a span of 17 bases. CDR1 DFQATT and CDR2 SNEGSKA come from the germline V gene (reference sequence). The CDR3 runs 14 residues. CDR3 in DNA: TGCAGTGCTAAACCGGGATCCAGCACTTATGGCTACACCTTC. It translates to CSAKPGSSTYGYTF.